The clone carrying this TCR beta chain was observed a handful of times. Each CDR3 protein is one row after TCRdb ran MiXCR on the 5' RACE reads. Here the sample spans fewer than 100,000 distinct CDR3 sequences, 9% to 10% being singletons. This record comes from a study of early T cells in non-severe SARS-CoV-2 infection. Study overall: Investigators sequenced bulk RNA drawn from unsorted whole blood, and chains remained unpaired.

CDR3 length equals 16 residues. Germline V lookup: CDR1 DFQATT, CDR2 SNEGSKA (reference sequence). The trim removed 2 bases at V and 5 bases at J, leaving 14 bases unmatched. Material for sequencing was whole blood. The clonotype was recovered from an adult who was a healthcare worker with PCR-confirmed SARS-CoV-2 infection or an uninfected control (not recorded which). The rearrangement links TRBV20-1 to TRBJ2-7, with TRBD2 identical over 8 bases. CDR3 sequence reads: CSARLKVAGRADEQYF. Written as DNA, the CDR3 is TGCAGTGCTAGACTCAAAGTAGCGGGGAGGGCCGACGAGCAGTACTTC.